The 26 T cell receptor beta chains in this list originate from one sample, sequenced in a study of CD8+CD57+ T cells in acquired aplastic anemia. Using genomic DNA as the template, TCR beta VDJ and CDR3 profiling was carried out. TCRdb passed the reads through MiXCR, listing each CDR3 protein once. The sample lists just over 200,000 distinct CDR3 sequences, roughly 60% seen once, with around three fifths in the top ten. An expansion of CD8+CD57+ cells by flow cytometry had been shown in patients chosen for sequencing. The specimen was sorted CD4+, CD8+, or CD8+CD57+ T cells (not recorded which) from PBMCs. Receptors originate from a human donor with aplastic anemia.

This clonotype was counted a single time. The CDR3 sequence is CASSLETGYNSPLHF. The DNA of the CDR3 is TGTGCCAGCAGCTTGGAGACAGGGTATAATTCACCCCTCCACTTT. This rearrangement joins TRBV5-6 to TRBJ1-6; 7 positions match TRBD1. This CDR3 spans 15 amino acids. The germline V gene encodes CDR1 SGHDT and CDR2 YYEEEE. The V gene end was trimmed by 0 bases and the J gene end by 4 bases; junction bases not matched to a gene: 1.

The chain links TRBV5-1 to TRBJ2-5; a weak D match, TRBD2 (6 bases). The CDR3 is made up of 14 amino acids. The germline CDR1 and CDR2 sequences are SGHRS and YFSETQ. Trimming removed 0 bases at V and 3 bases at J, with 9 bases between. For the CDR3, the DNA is TGCGCCAGCAGCTTGGTGGGGGGAAAAGAGACCCAGTACTTC. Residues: CASSLVGGKETQYF.

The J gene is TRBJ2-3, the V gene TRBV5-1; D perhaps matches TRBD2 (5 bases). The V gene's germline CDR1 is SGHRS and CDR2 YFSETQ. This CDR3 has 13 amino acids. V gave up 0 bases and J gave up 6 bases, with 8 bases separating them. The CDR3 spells CASSLVSGDTQYF. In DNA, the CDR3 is TGCGCCAGCAGCTTGGTATCGGGGGATACGCAGTATTTT.

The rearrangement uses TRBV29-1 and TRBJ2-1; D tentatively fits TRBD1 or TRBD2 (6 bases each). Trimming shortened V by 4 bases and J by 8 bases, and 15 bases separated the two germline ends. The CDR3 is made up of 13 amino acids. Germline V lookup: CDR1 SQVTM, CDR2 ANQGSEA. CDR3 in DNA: TGCAGCGTTGTTAGGGGGGCCGGGGATGAGCAGTTCTTC. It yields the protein CSVVRGAGDEQFF.

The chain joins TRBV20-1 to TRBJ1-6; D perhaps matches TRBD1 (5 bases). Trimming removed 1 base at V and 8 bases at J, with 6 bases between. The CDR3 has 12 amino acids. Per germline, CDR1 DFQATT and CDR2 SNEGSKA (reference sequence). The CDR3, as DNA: TGCAGTGCTAGAGGGGGGGATTCACCCCTCCACTTT. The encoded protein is CSARGGDSPLHF.

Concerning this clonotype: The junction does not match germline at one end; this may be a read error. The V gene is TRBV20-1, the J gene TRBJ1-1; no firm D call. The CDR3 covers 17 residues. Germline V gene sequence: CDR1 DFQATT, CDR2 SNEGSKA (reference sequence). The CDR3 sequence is CSPRDLFALEGVDEAFF. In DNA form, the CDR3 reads TGCAGTCCTAGAGATCTCTTCGCGTTAGAGGGAGTCGATGAAGCTTTCTTT.

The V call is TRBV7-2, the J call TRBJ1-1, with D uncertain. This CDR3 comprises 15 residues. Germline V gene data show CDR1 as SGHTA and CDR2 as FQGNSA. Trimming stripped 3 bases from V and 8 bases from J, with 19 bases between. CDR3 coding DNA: TGTGCCAGCAGCTTGATCGGCCTGGGCGCTTCCGAAGCTTTCTTT. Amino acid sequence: CASSLIGLGASEAFF. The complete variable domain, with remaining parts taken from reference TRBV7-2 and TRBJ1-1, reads GAGVSQSPSNKVTEKGKDVELRCDPISGHTALYWYRQSLGQGLEFLIYFQGNSAPDKSGLPSDRFSAERTGGSVSTLTIQRTQQEDSAVYLCASSLIGLGASEAFFGQGTRLTVV.

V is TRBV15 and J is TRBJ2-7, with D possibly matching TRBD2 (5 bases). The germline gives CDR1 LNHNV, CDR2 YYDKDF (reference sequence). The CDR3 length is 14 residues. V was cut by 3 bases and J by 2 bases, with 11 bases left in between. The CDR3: CATSSAGIPYEQYF. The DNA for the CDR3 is TGTGCCACCAGCAGCGCCGGGATCCCCTACGAGCAGTACTTC.

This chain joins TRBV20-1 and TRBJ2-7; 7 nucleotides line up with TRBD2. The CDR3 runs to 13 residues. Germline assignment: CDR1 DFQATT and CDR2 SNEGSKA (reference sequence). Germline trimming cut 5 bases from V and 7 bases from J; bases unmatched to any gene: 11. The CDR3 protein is CSADGTTTREQYF. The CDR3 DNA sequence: TGCAGTGCTGACGGGACTACTACGAGGGAGCAGTACTTC.

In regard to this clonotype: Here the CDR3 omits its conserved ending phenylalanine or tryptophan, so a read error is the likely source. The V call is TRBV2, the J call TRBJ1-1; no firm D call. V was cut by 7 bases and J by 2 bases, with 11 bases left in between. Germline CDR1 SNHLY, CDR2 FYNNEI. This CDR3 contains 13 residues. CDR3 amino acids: CASKFRGNTEAFL. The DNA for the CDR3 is TGTGCCAGCAAGTTCCGGGGTAACACTGAAGCTTTCCTT.

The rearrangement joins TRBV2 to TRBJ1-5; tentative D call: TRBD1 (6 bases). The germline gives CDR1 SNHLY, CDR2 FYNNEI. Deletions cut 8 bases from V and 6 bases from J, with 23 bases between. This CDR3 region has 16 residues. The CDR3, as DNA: TGTGCCAGCGGGGCGGGCTTGGACAGCGGGTCTCAGCCCCAGCATTTT. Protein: CASGAGLDSGSQPQHF.

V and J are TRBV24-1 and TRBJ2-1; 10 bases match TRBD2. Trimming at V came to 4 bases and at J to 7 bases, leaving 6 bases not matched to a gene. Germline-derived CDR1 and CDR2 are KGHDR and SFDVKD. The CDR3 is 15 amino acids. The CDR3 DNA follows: TGTGCCACCAGTGAAGCTAGCGGGGGTGGAAATGAGCAGTTCTTC. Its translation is CATSEASGGGNEQFF.

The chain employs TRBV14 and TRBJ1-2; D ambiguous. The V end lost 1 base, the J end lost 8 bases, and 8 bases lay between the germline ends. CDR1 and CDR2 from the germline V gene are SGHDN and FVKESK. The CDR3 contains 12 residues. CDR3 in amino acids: CASSQAAGGYTF. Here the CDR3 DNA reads TGTGCCAGCAGCCAAGCCGCGGGGGGCTACACCTTC.

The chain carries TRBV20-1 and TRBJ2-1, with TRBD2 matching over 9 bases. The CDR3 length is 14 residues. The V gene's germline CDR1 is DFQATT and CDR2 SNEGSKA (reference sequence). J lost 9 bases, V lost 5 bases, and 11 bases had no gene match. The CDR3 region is CSALPGLASGEQFF. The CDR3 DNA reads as TGCAGTGCTCTTCCGGGACTAGCTTCTGGTGAGCAGTTCTTC.

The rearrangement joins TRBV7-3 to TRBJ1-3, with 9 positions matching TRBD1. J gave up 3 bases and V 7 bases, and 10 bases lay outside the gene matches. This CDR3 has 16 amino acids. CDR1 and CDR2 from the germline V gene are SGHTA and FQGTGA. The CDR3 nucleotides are TGTGCCAGCAACCTAACGCCGGACAGGGGTGGAAACACCATATATTTT. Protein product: CASNLTPDRGGNTIYF.

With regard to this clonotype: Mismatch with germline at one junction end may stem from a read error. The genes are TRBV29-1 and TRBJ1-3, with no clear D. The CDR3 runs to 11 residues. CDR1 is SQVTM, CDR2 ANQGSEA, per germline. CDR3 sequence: CSVDSGTTIYF. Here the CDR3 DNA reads TGCAGCGTGGACTCTGGAACCACCATATATTTT.

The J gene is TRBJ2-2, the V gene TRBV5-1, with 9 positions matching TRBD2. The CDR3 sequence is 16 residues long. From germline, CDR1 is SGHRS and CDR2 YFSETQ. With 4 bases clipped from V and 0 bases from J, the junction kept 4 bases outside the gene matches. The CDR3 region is CASSLTSGANTGELFF. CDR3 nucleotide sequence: TGCGCCAGCAGCCTGACTAGCGGCGCGAACACCGGGGAGCTGTTTTTT.

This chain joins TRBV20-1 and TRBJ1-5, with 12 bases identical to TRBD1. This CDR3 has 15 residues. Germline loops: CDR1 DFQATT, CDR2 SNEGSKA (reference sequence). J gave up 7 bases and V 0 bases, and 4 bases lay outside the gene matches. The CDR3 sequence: CSARDHGTGGQPQHF. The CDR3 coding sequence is TGCAGTGCTAGAGATCATGGGACAGGGGGCCAGCCCCAGCATTTT.

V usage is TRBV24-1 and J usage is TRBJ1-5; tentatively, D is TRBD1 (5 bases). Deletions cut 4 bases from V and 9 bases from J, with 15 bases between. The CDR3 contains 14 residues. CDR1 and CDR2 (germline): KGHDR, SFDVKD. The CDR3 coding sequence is TGTGCCACCAGTGACCCGGGACCCCGTAGGCCCCAGCATTTT. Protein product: CATSDPGPRRPQHF.

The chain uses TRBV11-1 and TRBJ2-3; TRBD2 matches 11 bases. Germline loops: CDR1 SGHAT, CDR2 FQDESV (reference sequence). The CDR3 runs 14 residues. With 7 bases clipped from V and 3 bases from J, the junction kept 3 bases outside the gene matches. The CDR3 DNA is TGTGCCAGCAACCCTAGCGGGGGGACAGATACGCAGTATTTT. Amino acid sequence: CASNPSGGTDTQYF.

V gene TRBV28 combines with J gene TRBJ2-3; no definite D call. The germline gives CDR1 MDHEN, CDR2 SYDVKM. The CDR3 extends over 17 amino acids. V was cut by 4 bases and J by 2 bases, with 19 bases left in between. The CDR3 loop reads CASSSSRHQPYTDTQYF. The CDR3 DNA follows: TGTGCCAGCAGTTCCTCCCGGCACCAACCCTACACAGATACGCAGTATTTT.

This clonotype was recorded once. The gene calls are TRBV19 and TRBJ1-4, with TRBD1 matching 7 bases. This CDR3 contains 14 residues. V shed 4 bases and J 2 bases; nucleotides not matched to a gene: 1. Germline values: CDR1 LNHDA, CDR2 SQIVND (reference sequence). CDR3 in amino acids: CASSTQGTNEKLFF. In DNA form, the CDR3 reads TGTGCCAGTAGTACACAGGGGACTAATGAAAAACTGTTTTTT.

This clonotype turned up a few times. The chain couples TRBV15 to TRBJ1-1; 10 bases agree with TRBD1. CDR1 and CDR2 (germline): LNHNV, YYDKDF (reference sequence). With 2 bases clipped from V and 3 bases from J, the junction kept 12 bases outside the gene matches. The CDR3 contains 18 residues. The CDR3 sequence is CATSRPFPGQGLYTEAFF. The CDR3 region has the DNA TGTGCCACCAGCAGACCATTTCCGGGACAGGGGTTGTACACTGAAGCTTTCTTT.

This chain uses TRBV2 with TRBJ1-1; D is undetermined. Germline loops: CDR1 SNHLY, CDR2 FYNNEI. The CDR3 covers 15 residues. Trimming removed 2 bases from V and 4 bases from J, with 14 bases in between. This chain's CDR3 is CASSEFVSRTTEAFF. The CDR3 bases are TGTGCCAGCAGTGAATTCGTCAGTAGGACCACTGAAGCTTTCTTT.

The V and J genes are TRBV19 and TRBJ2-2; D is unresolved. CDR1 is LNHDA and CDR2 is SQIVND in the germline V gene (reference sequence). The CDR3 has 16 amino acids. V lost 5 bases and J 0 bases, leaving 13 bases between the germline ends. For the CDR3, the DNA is TGTGCCAGTAGTCCGCTGGGCCTCTCGAACACCGGGGAGCTGTTTTTT. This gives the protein CASSPLGLSNTGELFF.

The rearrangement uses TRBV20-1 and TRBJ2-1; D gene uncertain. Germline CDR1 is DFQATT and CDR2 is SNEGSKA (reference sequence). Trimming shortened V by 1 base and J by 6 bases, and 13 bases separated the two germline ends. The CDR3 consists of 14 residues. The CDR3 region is CSARAPVKGNEQFF. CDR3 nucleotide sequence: TGCAGTGCTAGAGCCCCCGTGAAAGGCAATGAGCAGTTCTTC.